This T cell receptor beta chain was identified during a study of OX40 agonist ivuxolimab in advanced cancers. Trimming took off 2 bases at V and 3 bases at J, with 8 bases between the two ends. The germline CDR1 and CDR2 sequences are PRHDT and FYEKMQ (reference sequence). The CDR3 sequence is 13 residues long. Sequencing was performed with immunoSEQ multiplex PCR; in TCRdb, only in-frame clones are kept and a portion is missing. This repertoire shows 9,500 to 12,000 clones, over 65% found once; its top ten account for 22%. In its sample, this clone was seen once. The receptor comes from an adult with an advanced solid tumor such as melanoma, head and neck, liver or kidney cancer. The chain recombines TRBV13 with TRBJ2-7; D not resolved. The sample here was CD4+ or CD8+ T cells sorted from blood, taken in a trial of the OX40 agonist ivuxolimab. CDR3 sequence (DNA): TGTGCCAGCAGCTTATCTCTCGGCTACGAGCAGTACTTC. This encodes CASSLSLGYEQYF.